The clone carrying this T cell receptor (beta chain) was counted at least ten times. Its target is not known. Using its own MiXCR run on the reads, TCRdb lists one record per CDR3 protein. The sample holds 100,000 to 150,000 distinct CDR3 sequences, approximately 30% seen once. These data originate in a study of T cell repertoires in cytomegalovirus infection. Across the study: Recently identified HLA-C-restricted CMV epitopes were among the peptides used. Indications came from public TCR beta signatures; they pointed to CMV infection and to a matching HLA type.

Germline CDR1 and CDR2: SGHVS and FNYEAQ. V lost 3 bases to trimming and J lost 4 bases; unmatched junction nucleotides: 8. The CDR3 is made up of 15 amino acids. Study results and caveats: Cumulative frequency (of public TCR beta family members) identified carriers of CMV plus the relevant HLA. The response measured ex vivo was dominated by TCR beta clonotypes (HLA-C-restricted and CMV-specific).

The clonotype originates from a human donor in good health (CMV status not recorded). Some clones in this sample may be carry-over from other donors' samples. The starting material was CD8+ T cells from cultured PBMCs, obtained from culture after CMV antigen stimulation. The chain combines TRBV7-6 with TRBJ1-1; TRBD1 agrees at 7 bases. The CDR3 nucleotides are TGTGCCAGCAGCTTCGGGGCAGGGGGGTCCACTGAAGCTTTCTTT. Its protein is CASSFGAGGSTEAFF.